The 28 T cell receptor beta chains in this list originate from one sample, sequenced in a study of identical twins. TCRdb re-analysed the 5' RACE reads in MiXCR, keeping a single row per CDR3 protein. The data show about 720,000 distinct CDR3 sequences, 8.5% to 9% seen once. The same specimen was also included in a second study, on yellow fever vaccine responses in identical twins.

The sequenced sample consisted of PBMCs. These receptors came from a woman under 30 in good health.

This clonotype was observed a handful of times. CDR3 DNA sequence: TGTGCCAGCAGCTTTTATAGACAGGAAAACACCGGGGAGCTGTTTTTT. Translation gives CASSFYRQENTGELFF. The chain couples TRBV5-5 to TRBJ2-2; perhaps TRBD1 as D (6 bases). The germline CDR1 and CDR2 sequences are SGHKS and YYEKEE (reference sequence). CDR3 length: 16 residues. V dropped 2 bases and J dropped 2 bases, with 13 bases sitting between them.

This clonotype has only a few counts. V usage is TRBV29-1 and J usage is TRBJ2-5, with D hard to call. The CDR3 has 11 amino acids. CDR1 is SQVTM and CDR2 is ANQGSEA in the germline V gene. Deletions cut 0 bases from V and 7 bases from J, with 6 bases between. CDR3 nucleotides: TGCAGCGTTGAAGATTACGGGACCCAGTACTTC. It translates to CSVEDYGTQYF.

Ten or more counts support this clonotype. The rearrangement links TRBV5-1 to TRBJ2-5, with D maybe TRBD1 (5 bases). The V end lost 2 bases, the J end lost 3 bases, and 14 bases lay between the germline ends. CDR1 is SGHRS and CDR2 is YFSETQ in the germline V gene. The CDR3 is made up of 15 amino acids. The CDR3 DNA reads TGCGCCAGCAGCTTTGGGGCAGGCTTGAAAGAGACCCAGTACTTC. As protein: CASSFGAGLKETQYF.

This rearrangement joins TRBV20-1 to TRBJ2-5; D remains unclear. Germline V CDR1 and CDR2: DFQATT, SNEGSKA (reference sequence). Trimming pared 7 bases from V and 0 bases from J, leaving 6 bases between. This CDR3 is 11 amino acids long. CDR3 nucleotide sequence: TGCAGTGGCTCATACCAAGAGACCCAGTACTTC. Protein product: CSGSYQETQYF.

This sequence joins TRBV28 and TRBJ1-4; TRBD1 agrees at 9 bases. Germline CDR1 is MDHEN and CDR2 is SYDVKM. The CDR3 extends over 17 amino acids. J was trimmed by 0 bases and V by 5 bases; bases with no gene match: 7. The CDR3 is CASSAGQGLATNEKLFF. CDR3 sequence (DNA): TGTGCCAGCAGTGCGGGACAGGGATTGGCAACTAATGAAAAACTGTTTTTT.

This clonotype was observed many times. V gene TRBV12-3 or TRBV12-4 combines with J gene TRBJ1-5; tentative D call: TRBD1 (5 bases). This CDR3 comprises 16 residues. Trimming cost V 1 base and J 9 bases, with 19 bases left between them. The CDR3 DNA reads as TGTGCCAGCAGTTTAGTGCTTCAGGGAGAGACTTGGCCCCAGCATTTT. It yields the protein CASSLVLQGETWPQHF.

The gene calls are TRBV7-2 and TRBJ2-1; D gene ambiguous. The germline V gene encodes CDR1 SGHTA and CDR2 FQGNSA. This CDR3 region has 16 residues. Trimming cost V 5 bases and J 0 bases, with 14 bases left between them. The CDR3 DNA reads TGTGCCAGCAGCCCAAGAGACGGTCGCTCCTACAATGAGCAGTTCTTC. It yields the protein CASSPRDGRSYNEQFF.

In its sample, this clonotype was seen a few times. The chain uses TRBV28 and TRBJ1-2; the match to TRBD1 covers 10 bases. The CDR3 contains 16 residues. Germline-derived CDR1 and CDR2 are MDHEN and SYDVKM. With 2 bases clipped from V and 5 bases from J, the junction kept 8 bases outside the gene matches. The CDR3 protein is CASSLDKGQGKYGYTF. CDR3 nucleotide sequence: TGTGCCAGCAGTTTAGATAAGGGACAGGGGAAGTATGGCTACACCTTC.

This chain joins TRBV12-3 or TRBV12-4 and TRBJ2-1; D is unresolved. The CDR3 is made up of 14 amino acids. Trimming stripped 6 bases from V and 6 bases from J, with 15 bases between. In DNA, the CDR3 is TGTGCCAGCAGCCACCCCCCGCTCAGCAATGAGCAGTTCTTC. It yields the protein CASSHPPLSNEQFF.

This clonotype was observed a few times. V and J are TRBV6-1 and TRBJ1-5; no clear D. The CDR3 totals 16 residues. CDR1 and CDR2 (germline): MNHNS, SASEGT. Trimming removed 6 bases from V and 2 bases from J, with 17 bases in between. CDR3 loop: CASSRPNPEGNQPQHF. The CDR3, as DNA: TGTGCCAGCAGCCGGCCAAATCCGGAGGGCAATCAGCCCCAGCATTTT.

The chain uses TRBV6-5 and TRBJ2-6; TRBD2 matches at 11 bases. Germline CDR1 is MNHEY and CDR2 is SVGAGI. The V segment lost 4 bases and the J segment 4 bases; nucleotides outside the gene matches: 9. The CDR3 has 18 residues. Written as DNA, the CDR3 is TGTGCCAGCAGTTCCCCGACTAGCGGGGTTTCAGGGGCCAACGTCCTGACTTTC. Amino acids: CASSSPTSGVSGANVLTF.

V is TRBV20-1 and J is TRBJ2-2, with D hard to call. The CDR3 is 17 residues long. The germline CDR1 and CDR2 sequences are DFQATT and SNEGSKA (reference sequence). The V end lost 6 bases, the J end lost 0 bases, and 20 bases lay between the germline ends. The CDR3 loop reads CSARESFGRANTGELFF. CDR3 in DNA: TGCAGTGCCCGAGAATCGTTTGGACGCGCGAACACCGGGGAGCTGTTTTTT.

V is TRBV5-1 and J is TRBJ2-3; TRBD1 matches 10 bases. CDR1 and CDR2 (germline): SGHRS, YFSETQ. J lost 4 bases, V lost 6 bases, and 5 bases had no gene match. There are 14 residues in the CDR3. This chain's CDR3 is CASTGTGVPDTQYF. The CDR3 DNA reads as TGCGCCAGCACCGGGACAGGGGTTCCAGATACGCAGTATTTT.

This clonotype was observed a few times. This chain uses TRBV29-1 with TRBJ2-5; weak D call: TRBD1 (6 bases). CDR1 and CDR2 from the germline V gene are SQVTM and ANQGSEA. The ends were cut back, 7 bases at V and 2 bases at J, with 20 bases in the middle. This CDR3 has 15 amino acids. The CDR3 region has the DNA TGCAGCGCAAATCGTGGGACAAAGAGACAAGAGACCCAGTACTTC. Protein sequence: CSANRGTKRQETQYF. Full variable domain (remainder filled in from reference TRBV29-1 and TRBJ2-5): SAVISQKPSRDICQRGTSLTIQCQVDSQVTMMFWYRQQPGQSLTLIATANQGSEATYESGFVIDKFPISRPNLTFSTLTVSNMSPEDSSIYLCSANRGTKRQETQYFGPGTRLLVL.

The chain employs TRBV12-3 or TRBV12-4 and TRBJ2-7; 7 nucleotides align to TRBD1. J lost 6 bases, V lost 6 bases, and 5 bases had no gene match. The CDR3 totals 12 residues. In nucleotides, the CDR3 is TGTGCCAGCAGCCCCGGACAGGCCGAGCAGTACTTC. This gives the protein CASSPGQAEQYF.

V and J are TRBV6-5 and TRBJ2-7; D is undetermined. The V and J ends lost 0 bases and 3 bases respectively, with 9 bases between them. The V gene's germline CDR1 is MNHEY and CDR2 SVGAGI. The CDR3 totals 14 residues. CDR3 DNA: TGTGCCAGCAGTTACTCGAGGCAGAGCTACGAGCAGTACTTC. Translated: CASSYSRQSYEQYF.

The gene calls are TRBV12-3 or TRBV12-4 and TRBJ1-1; D is possibly TRBD1 (6 bases). CDR3 length: 15 residues. The V and J ends lost 0 bases and 5 bases respectively, with 13 bases between them. The DNA for the CDR3 is TGTGCCAGCAGTTTAGCGCTCGGGGGCGCGACTGAAGCTTTCTTT. It translates to CASSLALGGATEAFF.

The table lists this clonotype with a few counts. V is TRBV27 and J is TRBJ1-1; D is ambiguous. Deletions cut 6 bases from V and 4 bases from J, with 12 bases between. Looked up from germline, CDR1 is MNHEY and CDR2 is SMNVEV (reference sequence). This CDR3 comprises 13 residues. The CDR3 DNA follows: TGTGCCAGCAGCCAGACGGTACGCACTGAAGCTTTCTTT. It translates to CASSQTVRTEAFF.

This clonotype has more than one count but fewer than ten. The rearrangement links TRBV29-1 to TRBJ2-7; D might be TRBD1 (5 bases). The V gene's germline CDR1 is SQVTM and CDR2 ANQGSEA. The CDR3 has 14 amino acids. V dropped 0 bases and J dropped 2 bases, with 11 bases sitting between them. CDR3 in amino acids: CSVEDGRATYEQYF. CDR3 nucleotide sequence: TGCAGCGTTGAAGATGGCAGGGCAACCTACGAGCAGTACTTC.

This rearrangement joins TRBV25-1 to TRBJ2-1; 12 positions match TRBD2. CDR3 size: 12 residues. With V trimmed by 11 bases and J by 7 bases, 3 bases remained unmatched. Germline CDR1 MGHDK, CDR2 SYGVNS. In nucleotides, the CDR3 is TGTGCCGTTGGACTAGCGGGGAATGAGCAGTTCTTC. Translated: CAVGLAGNEQFF.

This clonotype appeared many times. The chain joins TRBV28 to TRBJ2-5; D might be TRBD2 (6 bases). V lost 6 bases and J 4 bases, leaving 12 bases between the germline ends. This CDR3 is built from 13 residues. Germline values: CDR1 MDHEN, CDR2 SYDVKM. The CDR3 bases are TGTGCCAGCAGGGGGGTGGGAGGAGAGACCCAGTACTTC. This gives the protein CASRGVGGETQYF.

The chain has TRBV4-1 and TRBJ2-2; 9 positions agree with TRBD2. CDR3 size: 15 residues. Germline CDR1 is MGHRA and CDR2 is YSYEKL. V trimming: 3 bases; J trimming: 7 bases; junction bases outside the gene matches: 6. CDR3 DNA: TGCGCCAGCAGCCAGGCGGGACTAGCAAACGGGGAGCTGTTTTTT. Encoded protein: CASSQAGLANGELFF.

The V gene is TRBV4-2, the J gene TRBJ1-2; 12 bases map to TRBD1. With 2 bases clipped from V and 6 bases from J, the junction kept 13 bases outside the gene matches. Looked up from germline, CDR1 is LGHNA and CDR2 is YNFKEQ. The CDR3 is 18 residues long. The CDR3, as DNA: TGTGCCAGCAGCCAATCCATACCACCGGGACAGGGGGCGCATGGCTACACCTTC. It yields the protein CASSQSIPPGQGAHGYTF.

This clonotype was detected a few times. The gene calls are TRBV15 and TRBJ1-2, with D unresolved. The V and J ends lost 0 bases and 4 bases respectively, with 9 bases between them. This CDR3 region has 14 residues. Germline values: CDR1 LNHNV, CDR2 YYDKDF (reference sequence). CDR3 amino acids: CATSRDGQAYGYTF. Here the CDR3 DNA reads TGTGCCACCAGCAGAGATGGGCAGGCCTATGGCTACACCTTC. Based on the CDR3 plus reference TRBV15 and TRBJ1-2, the full variable domain is DAMVIQNPRYQVTQFGKPVTLSCSQTLNHNVMYWYQQKSSQAPKLLFHYYDKDFNNEADTPDNFQSRRPNTSFCFLDIRSPGLGDTAMYLCATSRDGQAYGYTFGSGTRLTVV.

This clonotype appeared a few times. The chain is built from TRBV27 and TRBJ2-7; tentatively, D is TRBD1 (6 bases). CDR3 length equals 15 residues. V was trimmed by 2 bases and J by 1 base, leaving 12 bases between them. In germline, CDR1 is MNHEY, CDR2 SMNVEV (reference sequence). The CDR3 reads CASSLGGRQSYEQYF. The CDR3 DNA reads as TGTGCCAGCAGTTTAGGGGGCAGGCAATCCTACGAGCAGTACTTC.

There are many counts of this clonotype. V is TRBV24-1 and J is TRBJ2-1, with TRBD2 identical over 8 bases. The germline gives CDR1 KGHDR, CDR2 SFDVKD. CDR3 length: 14 amino acids. The V gene end was trimmed by 4 bases and the J gene end by 2 bases; junction bases not matched to a gene: 0. CDR3 in DNA: TGTGCCACCAGTGACGGGGGGGCCTACAATGAGCAGTTCTTC. As protein: CATSDGGAYNEQFF.

This rearrangement joins TRBV2 to TRBJ2-6; D remains unclear. This CDR3 contains 18 residues. Germline assignment: CDR1 SNHLY and CDR2 FYNNEI. V gave up 3 bases and J gave up 3 bases, with 18 bases separating them. CDR3 bases: TGTGCCAGCAGTGACCTGGGATCGCAAGGGATTGGGGCCAACGTCCTGACTTTC. This sequence encodes CASSDLGSQGIGANVLTF.

This clonotype was detected ten times or more. The rearrangement joins TRBV7-9 to TRBJ2-7; D is perhaps TRBD2 (5 bases). With 4 bases removed from V and 0 bases from J, the gap between germline ends came to 13 bases. The CDR3 is 15 amino acids. The germline gives CDR1 SEHNR, CDR2 FQNEAQ (reference sequence). In DNA form, the CDR3 reads TGTGCCAGCAGCTCTTGGACTCTAAACTCCTACGAGCAGTACTTC. It codes for CASSSWTLNSYEQYF.